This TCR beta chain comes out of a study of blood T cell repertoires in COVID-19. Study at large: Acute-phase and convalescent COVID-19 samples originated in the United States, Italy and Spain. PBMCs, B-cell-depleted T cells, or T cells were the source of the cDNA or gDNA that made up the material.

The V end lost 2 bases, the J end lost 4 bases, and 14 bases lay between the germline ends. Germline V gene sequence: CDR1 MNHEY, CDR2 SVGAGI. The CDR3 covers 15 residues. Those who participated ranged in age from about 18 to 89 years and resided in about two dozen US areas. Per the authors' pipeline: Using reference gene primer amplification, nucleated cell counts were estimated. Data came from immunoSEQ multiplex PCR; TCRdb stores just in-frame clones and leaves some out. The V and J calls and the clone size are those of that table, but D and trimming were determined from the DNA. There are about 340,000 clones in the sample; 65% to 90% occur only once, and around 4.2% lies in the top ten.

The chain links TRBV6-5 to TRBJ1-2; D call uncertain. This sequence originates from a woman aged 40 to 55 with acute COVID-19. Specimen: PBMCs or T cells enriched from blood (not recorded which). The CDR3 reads CASSYSGEGVYGYTF. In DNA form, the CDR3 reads TGTGCCAGCAGTTACAGCGGCGAGGGCGTCTATGGCTACACCTTC.